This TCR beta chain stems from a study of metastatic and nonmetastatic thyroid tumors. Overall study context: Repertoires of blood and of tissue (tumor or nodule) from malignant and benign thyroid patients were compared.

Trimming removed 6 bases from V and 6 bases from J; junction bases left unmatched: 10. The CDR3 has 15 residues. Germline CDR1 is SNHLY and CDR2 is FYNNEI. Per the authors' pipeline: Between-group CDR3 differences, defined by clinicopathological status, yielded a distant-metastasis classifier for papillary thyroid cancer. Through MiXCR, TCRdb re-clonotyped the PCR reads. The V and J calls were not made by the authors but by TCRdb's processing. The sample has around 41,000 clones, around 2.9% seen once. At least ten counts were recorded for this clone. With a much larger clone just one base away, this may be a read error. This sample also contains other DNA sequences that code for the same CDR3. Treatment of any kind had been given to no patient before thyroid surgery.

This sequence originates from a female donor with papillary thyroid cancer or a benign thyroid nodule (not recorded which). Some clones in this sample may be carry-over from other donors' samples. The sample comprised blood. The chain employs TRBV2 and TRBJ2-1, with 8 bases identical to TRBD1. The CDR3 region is CASSPRTGSGNEQFF. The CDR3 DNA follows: TGTGCCAGCAGCCCCCGGACAGGGTCGGGCAATGAGCAGTTCTTC.